This passage covers 9 T cell receptor beta chains from one sample sequenced in a study of blood T cell repertoires in COVID-19. Assay: immunoSEQ multiplex PCR; the TCRdb copy retains only in-frame clones and omits some. This sample has over 80,000 clones, with less than 90% found just once. Source material: peripheral blood. These TCRs come from an elderly man with active or convalescent COVID-19.

J is TRBJ2-1 and V is TRBV19; D unclear. The V gene's germline CDR1 is LNHDA and CDR2 SQIVND (reference sequence). Trimming removed 4 bases from V and 3 bases from J, with 13 bases in between. This CDR3 has 15 amino acids. The CDR3 is CASSTRPTVYNEQFF. CDR3 in DNA: TGTGCCAGTAGTACCCGACCGACTGTCTACAATGAGCAGTTCTTC.

The chain employs TRBV7-9 and TRBJ2-5; D is ambiguous. Trimming pared 1 base from V and 2 bases from J, leaving 5 bases between. The CDR3 loop spans 13 amino acids. CDR1 SEHNR and CDR2 FQNEAQ come from the germline V gene (reference sequence). The CDR3 protein is CASSLVQQETQYF. The CDR3 region has the DNA TGTGCCAGCAGCTTAGTACAGCAAGAGACCCAGTACTTC.

The chain links TRBV29-1 to TRBJ2-1, with 9 positions matching TRBD2. Germline CDR1 is SQVTM and CDR2 is ANQGSEA. J was trimmed by 0 bases and V by 7 bases; bases with no gene match: 22. CDR3 length: 20 amino acids. This CDR3 is CSAGGNFLSGRSSSYNEQFF. The CDR3 bases are TGCAGCGCCGGGGGTAATTTCCTCAGCGGGAGGTCGAGCTCCTACAATGAGCAGTTCTTC.

This chain connects TRBV7-2 to TRBJ2-5, with D hard to call. Germline V gene data show CDR1 as SGHTA and CDR2 as FQGNSA. The CDR3 totals 15 residues. The V and J ends lost 2 bases and 0 bases respectively, with 10 bases between them. As DNA, the CDR3 is TGTGCCAGCAGCTTAATGCTCCGGTACCAAGAGACCCAGTACTTC. Residues: CASSLMLRYQETQYF.

The V gene is TRBV25-1, the J gene TRBJ2-7; 7 bases fit TRBD2. CDR1 and CDR2 from the germline V gene are MGHDK and SYGVNS. The trim removed 7 bases at V and 0 bases at J, leaving 9 bases unmatched. The CDR3 loop spans 15 amino acids. The CDR3 region has the DNA TGTGCCAGCAAAGCTAGCGGAGGGACCTCCTACGAGCAGTACTTC. It codes for CASKASGGTSYEQYF.

This rearrangement joins TRBV4-1 to TRBJ2-6; 9 nucleotides agree with TRBD1. Germline V gives CDR1 MGHRA, CDR2 YSYEKL. Losses at the gene ends were 0 bases for V and 3 bases for J; bases not matched to a gene: 3. This CDR3 comprises 17 residues. CDR3 region: CASSQDRTGVGANVLTF. In DNA, the CDR3 is TGCGCCAGCAGCCAAGATAGGACAGGGGTTGGGGCCAACGTCCTGACTTTC.

V gene TRBV5-6 combines with J gene TRBJ1-5; D ambiguous. The CDR3 contains 14 residues. Trimming shortened V by 4 bases and J by 2 bases, and 10 bases separated the two germline ends. The germline gives CDR1 SGHDT, CDR2 YYEEEE. The CDR3 DNA reads TGTGCCAGCAGCCCGAGAGGGCGCAATCAGCCCCAGCATTTT. This gives the protein CASSPRGRNQPQHF.

The chain joins TRBV28 to TRBJ1-2; no firm D call. Germline-derived CDR1 and CDR2 are MDHEN and SYDVKM. There are 12 residues in the CDR3. V gave up 8 bases and J gave up 4 bases, with 11 bases separating them. Here the CDR3 reads CASVGGLYGYTF. The CDR3 bases are TGTGCCAGCGTGGGAGGCCTCTATGGCTACACCTTC.

The rearrangement links TRBV9 to TRBJ2-1; maybe TRBD1 (5 bases). CDR1 SGDLS and CDR2 YYNGEE come from the germline V gene. CDR3 length: 15 amino acids. V lost 3 bases, J lost 1 base, and 11 bases lay in between. CDR3 DNA: TGTGCCAGCAGCGCCGTTCAGGGTTCCTACAATGAGCAGTTCTTC. Translating it yields CASSAVQGSYNEQFF.